Reported below is one T cell receptor (beta chain). Its antigen is as yet unknown. CDR1 is WSHSY, CDR2 SAAADI, per germline. This CDR3 comprises 15 residues. Trimming took 6 bases from V and 1 from J, leaving 13 bases between them. The PCR was carried out with 60 Vbeta primers and 13 Jbeta primers. Profiled with immunoSEQ multiplex PCR; TCRdb holds only in-frame clones, not every one. The table has 84,000 or so clones, around four fifths seen once. The sample comes from a study of cytomegalovirus exposure and HLA in healthy donors. Study results and caveats: Some segments of the V type, notably TRBV6-2 and TRBV6-3, were excluded as indistinguishable. Cytomegalovirus association was listed for around 180 TCR beta chains. CMV serostatus was the only recorded immune exposure for donors. As a later analysis showed, several of the most significant clusters appeared to be linked to common viral pathogens.

The clonotype originates from a boy under 18 in good health and CMV-seronegative. The V call is TRBV10-2, the J call TRBJ1-5; D uncertain. Specimen: PBMCs. CDR3 amino acids: CASRKGLDSNQPQHF. In nucleotides, the CDR3 is TGCGCCAGCAGGAAAGGACTGGACAGCAATCAGCCCCAGCATTTT.